The clone carrying this T cell receptor (beta chain) was picked up one time. These data come from a study of blood T cell repertoires in COVID-19. Study information: Samples representing acute and convalescent COVID-19 were sourced from the United States, Italy and Spain. Sources were T cells, B-cell-depleted T cells, or PBMCs; the material itself was cDNA or gDNA.

As handled by the study authors: For nucleated cells, counts were estimated from reference gene primer amplification. Clones were sequenced by immunoSEQ multiplex PCR, and TCRdb holds only the in-frame ones, with some missing. V and J calls and clone size come straight from that table; D and trimming were deduced from the DNA. There are about 71,000 clones in the sample; around 80% occur only once, and roughly 13% lies in the top ten. Per germline, CDR1 MRHNA and CDR2 SNTAGT. Trimming at V came to 6 bases and at J to 4 bases, leaving 4 bases not matched to a gene. The CDR3 length is 15 residues. This TCR was recovered from a woman older than 75 with acute or convalescent COVID-19. The genes are TRBV6-4 and TRBJ2-1; 12 nucleotides line up with TRBD2. Source material: peripheral blood. The CDR3 loop is CASSSLAGGYNEQFF. CDR3 bases: TGTGCCAGCAGCTCACTAGCGGGAGGATACAATGAGCAGTTCTTC.